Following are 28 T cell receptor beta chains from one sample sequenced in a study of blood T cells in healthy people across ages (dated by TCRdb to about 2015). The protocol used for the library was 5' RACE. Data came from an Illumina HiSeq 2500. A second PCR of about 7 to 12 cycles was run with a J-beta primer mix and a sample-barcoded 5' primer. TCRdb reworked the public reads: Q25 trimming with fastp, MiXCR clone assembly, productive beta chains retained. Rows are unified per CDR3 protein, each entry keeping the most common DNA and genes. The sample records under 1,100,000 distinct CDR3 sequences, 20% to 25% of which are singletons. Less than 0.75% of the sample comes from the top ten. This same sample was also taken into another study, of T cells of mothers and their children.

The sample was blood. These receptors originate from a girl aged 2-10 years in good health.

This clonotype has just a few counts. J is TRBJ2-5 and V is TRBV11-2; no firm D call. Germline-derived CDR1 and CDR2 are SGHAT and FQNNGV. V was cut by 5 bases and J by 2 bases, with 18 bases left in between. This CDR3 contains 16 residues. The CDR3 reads CASSLPRTYDQETQYF. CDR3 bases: TGTGCCAGCAGCCTACCGAGGACCTACGATCAAGAGACCCAGTACTTC.

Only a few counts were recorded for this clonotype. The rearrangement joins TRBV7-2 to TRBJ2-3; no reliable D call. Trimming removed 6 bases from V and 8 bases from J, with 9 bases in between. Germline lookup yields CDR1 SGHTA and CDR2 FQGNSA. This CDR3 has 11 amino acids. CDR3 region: CTSSALSTQYF. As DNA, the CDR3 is TGTACCAGCAGTGCACTAAGTACGCAGTATTTT.

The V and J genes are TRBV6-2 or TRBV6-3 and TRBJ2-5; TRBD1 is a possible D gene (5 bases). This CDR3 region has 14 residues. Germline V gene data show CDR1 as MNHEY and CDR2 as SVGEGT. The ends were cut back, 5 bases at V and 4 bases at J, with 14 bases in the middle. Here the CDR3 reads CASSLFIRAETQYF. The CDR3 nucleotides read TGTGCCAGCAGTCTCTTCATCAGGGCAGAGACCCAGTACTTC.

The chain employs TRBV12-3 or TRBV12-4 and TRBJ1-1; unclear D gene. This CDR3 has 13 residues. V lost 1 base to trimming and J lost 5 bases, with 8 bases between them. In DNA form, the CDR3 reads TGTGCCAGCAGTTTAGTCGATGGGACTGAAGCTTTCTTT. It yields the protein CASSLVDGTEAFF.

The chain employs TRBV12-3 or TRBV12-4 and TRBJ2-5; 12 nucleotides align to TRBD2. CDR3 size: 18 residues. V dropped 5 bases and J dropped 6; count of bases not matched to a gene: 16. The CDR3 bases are TGTGCCAGCAGTACAGGTAGACTAGCGGGAGCCTCCTCAAAGACCCAGTACTTC. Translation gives CASSTGRLAGASSKTQYF.

As DNA, the CDR3 is TGCGCCAGCAGCCAAGTTGGCCGGGGCAATGAGCAGTTCTTC. This gives the protein CASSQVGRGNEQFF. The chain links TRBV4-1 to TRBJ2-1; weak D call: TRBD2 (5 bases). Looked up from germline, CDR1 is MGHRA and CDR2 is YSYEKL. The V end lost 1 base, the J end lost 6 bases, and 10 bases lay between the germline ends. The CDR3 runs to 14 residues.

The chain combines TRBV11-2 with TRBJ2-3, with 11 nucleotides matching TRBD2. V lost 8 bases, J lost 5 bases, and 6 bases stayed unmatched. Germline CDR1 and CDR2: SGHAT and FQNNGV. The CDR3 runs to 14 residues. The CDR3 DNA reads TGTGCCAGCCAACTAGCGGGAGCGGAAGATACGCAGTATTTT. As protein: CASQLAGAEDTQYF.

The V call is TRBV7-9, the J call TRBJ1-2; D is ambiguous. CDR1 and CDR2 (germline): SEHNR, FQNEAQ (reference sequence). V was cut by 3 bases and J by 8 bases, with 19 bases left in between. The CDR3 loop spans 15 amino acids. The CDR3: CASSFFASGPAGYTF. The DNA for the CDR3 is TGTGCCAGCAGCTTCTTCGCCTCCGGGCCAGCGGGCTACACCTTC.

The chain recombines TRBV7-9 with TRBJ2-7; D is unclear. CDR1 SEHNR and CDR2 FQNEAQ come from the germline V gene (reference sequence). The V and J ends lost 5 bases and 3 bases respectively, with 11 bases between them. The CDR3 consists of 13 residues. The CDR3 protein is CASSPDGFYEQYF. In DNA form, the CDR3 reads TGTGCCAGCAGCCCGGACGGGTTCTACGAGCAGTACTTC.

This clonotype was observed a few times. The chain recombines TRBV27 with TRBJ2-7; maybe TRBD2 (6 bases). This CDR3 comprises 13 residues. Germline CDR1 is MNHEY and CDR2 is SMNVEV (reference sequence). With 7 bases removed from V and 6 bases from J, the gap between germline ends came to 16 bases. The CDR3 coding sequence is TGTGCCAGCACCTCGGGGGTGGGGAGCGAGCAGTACTTC. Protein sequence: CASTSGVGSEQYF.

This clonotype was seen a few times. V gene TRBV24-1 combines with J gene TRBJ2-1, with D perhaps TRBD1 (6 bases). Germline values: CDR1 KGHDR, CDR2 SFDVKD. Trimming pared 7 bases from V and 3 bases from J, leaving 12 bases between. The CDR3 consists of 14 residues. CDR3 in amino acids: CATSGPRGYNEQFF. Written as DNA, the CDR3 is TGTGCCACCAGCGGGCCCAGGGGCTACAATGAGCAGTTCTTC.

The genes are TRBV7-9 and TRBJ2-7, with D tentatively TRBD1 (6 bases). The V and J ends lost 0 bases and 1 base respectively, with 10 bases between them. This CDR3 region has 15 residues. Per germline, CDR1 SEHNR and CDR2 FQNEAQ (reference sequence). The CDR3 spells CASSLANRESYEQYF. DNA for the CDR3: TGTGCCAGCAGCTTAGCAAACAGGGAATCCTACGAGCAGTACTTC.

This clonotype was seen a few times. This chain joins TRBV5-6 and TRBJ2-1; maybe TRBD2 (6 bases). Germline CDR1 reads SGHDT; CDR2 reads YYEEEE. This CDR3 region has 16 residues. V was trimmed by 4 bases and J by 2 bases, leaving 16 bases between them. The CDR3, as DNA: TGTGCCAGCAGCGATACCAGCGGAGGGGCCTACAATGAGCAGTTCTTC. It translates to CASSDTSGGAYNEQFF.

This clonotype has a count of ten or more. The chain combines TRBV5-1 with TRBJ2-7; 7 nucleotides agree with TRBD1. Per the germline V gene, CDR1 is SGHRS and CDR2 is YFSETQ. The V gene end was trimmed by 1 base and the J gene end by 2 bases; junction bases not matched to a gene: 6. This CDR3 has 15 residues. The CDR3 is CASSLPDRAPYEQYF. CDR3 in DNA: TGCGCCAGCAGCTTGCCCGACAGGGCCCCCTACGAGCAGTACTTC.

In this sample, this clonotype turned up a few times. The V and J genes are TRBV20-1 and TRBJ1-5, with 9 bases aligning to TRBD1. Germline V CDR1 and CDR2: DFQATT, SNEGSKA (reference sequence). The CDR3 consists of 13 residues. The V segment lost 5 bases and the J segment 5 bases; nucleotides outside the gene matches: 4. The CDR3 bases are TGCAGTGCTGACAGGGGGGAGGATCAGCCCCAGCATTTT. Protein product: CSADRGEDQPQHF.

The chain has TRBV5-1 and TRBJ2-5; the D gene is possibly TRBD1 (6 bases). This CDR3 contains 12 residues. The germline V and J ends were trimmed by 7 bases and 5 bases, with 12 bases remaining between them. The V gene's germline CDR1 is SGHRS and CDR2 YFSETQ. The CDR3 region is CASRRGMETQYF. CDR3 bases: TGCGCCAGCCGCAGGGGAATGGAGACCCAGTACTTC.

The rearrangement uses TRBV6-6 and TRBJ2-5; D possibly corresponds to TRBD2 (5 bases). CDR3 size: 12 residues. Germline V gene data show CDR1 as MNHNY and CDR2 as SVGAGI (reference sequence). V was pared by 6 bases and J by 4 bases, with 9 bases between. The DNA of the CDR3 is TGTGCCAGCAGCCAGAGGGCAGAGACCCAGTACTTC. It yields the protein CASSQRAETQYF.

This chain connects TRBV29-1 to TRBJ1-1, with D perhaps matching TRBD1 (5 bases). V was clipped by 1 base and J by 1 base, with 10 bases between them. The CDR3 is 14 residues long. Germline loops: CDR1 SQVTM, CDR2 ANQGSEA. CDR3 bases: TGCAGCGTTGAAGCTTCGACAGCGAACACTGAAGCTTTCTTT. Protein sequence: CSVEASTANTEAFF.

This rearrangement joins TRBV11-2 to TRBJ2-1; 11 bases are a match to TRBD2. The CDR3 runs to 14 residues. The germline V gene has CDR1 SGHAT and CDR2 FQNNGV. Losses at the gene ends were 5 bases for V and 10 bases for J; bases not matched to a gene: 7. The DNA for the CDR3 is TGTGCCAGCAGCCTGACTAGCGGGGTTTCGGAGCAGTTCTTC. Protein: CASSLTSGVSEQFF.

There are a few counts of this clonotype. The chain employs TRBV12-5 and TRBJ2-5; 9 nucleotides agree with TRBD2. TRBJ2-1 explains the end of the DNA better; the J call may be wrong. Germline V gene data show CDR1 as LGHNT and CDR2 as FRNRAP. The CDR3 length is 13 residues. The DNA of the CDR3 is TGTGCTAGTCGGCTAGCGGGAATCAATGAGCAGTTCTTC. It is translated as CASRLAGINEQFF.

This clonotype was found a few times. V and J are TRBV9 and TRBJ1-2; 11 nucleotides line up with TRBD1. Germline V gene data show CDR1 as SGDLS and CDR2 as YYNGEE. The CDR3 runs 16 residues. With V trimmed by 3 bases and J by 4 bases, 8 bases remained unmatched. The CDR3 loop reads CASSEGTGGILYGYTF. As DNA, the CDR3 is TGTGCCAGCAGCGAAGGGACAGGGGGAATTCTCTATGGCTACACCTTC.

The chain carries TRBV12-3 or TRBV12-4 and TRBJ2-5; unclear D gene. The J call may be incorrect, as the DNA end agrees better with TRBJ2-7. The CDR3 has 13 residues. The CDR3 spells CASSVPGVYEQYF. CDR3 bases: TGTGCCAGCAGCGTCCCTGGGGTCTACGAGCAGTACTTC.

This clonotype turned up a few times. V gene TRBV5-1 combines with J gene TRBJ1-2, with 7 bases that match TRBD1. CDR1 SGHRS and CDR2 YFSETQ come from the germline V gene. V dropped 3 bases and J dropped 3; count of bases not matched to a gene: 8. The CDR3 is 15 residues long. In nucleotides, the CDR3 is TGCGCCAGCAGCTCTGAACGGACAGGTGACTATGGCTACACCTTC. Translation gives CASSSERTGDYGYTF.

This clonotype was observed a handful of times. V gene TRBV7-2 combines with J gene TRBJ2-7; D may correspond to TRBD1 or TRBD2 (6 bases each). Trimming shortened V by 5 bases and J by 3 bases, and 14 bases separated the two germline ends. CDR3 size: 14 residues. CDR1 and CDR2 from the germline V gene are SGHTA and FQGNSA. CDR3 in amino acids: CASSRGPPDYEQYF. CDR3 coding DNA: TGTGCCAGCAGCCGGGGGCCCCCCGACTACGAGCAGTACTTC. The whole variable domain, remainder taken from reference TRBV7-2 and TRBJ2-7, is GAGVSQSPSNKVTEKGKDVELRCDPISGHTALYWYRQSLGQGLEFLIYFQGNSAPDKSGLPSDRFSAERTGGSVSTLTIQRTQQEDSAVYLCASSRGPPDYEQYFGPGTRLTVT.

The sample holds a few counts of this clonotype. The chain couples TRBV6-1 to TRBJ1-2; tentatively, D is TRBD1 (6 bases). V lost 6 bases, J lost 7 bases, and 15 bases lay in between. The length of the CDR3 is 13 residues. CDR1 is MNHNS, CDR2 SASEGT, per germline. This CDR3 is CASRMGAAIGYTF. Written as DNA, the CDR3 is TGTGCCAGCAGAATGGGGGCGGCTATTGGCTACACCTTC.

The CDR3 loop reads CASSAQPGQGGYEQFF. Written as DNA, the CDR3 is TGTGCCAGCAGCGCCCAACCGGGACAGGGGGGGTATGAGCAGTTCTTC. This chain uses TRBV9 with TRBJ2-5, with 11 bases lining up with TRBD1. With the DNA end fitting TRBJ2-1 better, the J assignment may be wrong. Germline CDR1 is SGDLS and CDR2 is YYNGEE. There are 16 residues in the CDR3.

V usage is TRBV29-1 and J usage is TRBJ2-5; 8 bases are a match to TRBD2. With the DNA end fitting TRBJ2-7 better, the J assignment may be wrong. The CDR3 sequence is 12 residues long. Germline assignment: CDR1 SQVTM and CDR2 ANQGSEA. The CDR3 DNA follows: TGCAGCGCTAGGACTAGCAGCTACGAGCAGTACTTC. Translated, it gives CSARTSSYEQYF.

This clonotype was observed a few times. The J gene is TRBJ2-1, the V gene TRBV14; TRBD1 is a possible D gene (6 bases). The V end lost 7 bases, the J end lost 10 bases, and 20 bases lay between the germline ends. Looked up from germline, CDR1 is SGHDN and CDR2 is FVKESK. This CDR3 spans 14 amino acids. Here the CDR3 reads CASNFNRDTGEQFF. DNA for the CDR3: TGTGCCAGCAACTTTAACCGGGACACCGGGGAGCAGTTCTTC. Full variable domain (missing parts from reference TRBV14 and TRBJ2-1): EAGVTQFPSHSVIEKGQTVTLRCDPISGHDNLYWYRRVMGKEIKFLLHFVKESKQDESGMPNNRFLAERTGGTYSTLKVQPAELEDSGVYFCASNFNRDTGEQFFGPGTRLTVL.